This T cell receptor (beta chain) was observed in a study of PD-1 blockade in classical Hodgkin lymphoma. For the study at large: Patients were dosed intravenously with nivolumab at 3 mg/kg every 2 weeks.

Looked up from germline, CDR1 is SGHDT and CDR2 is YYEEEE. The CDR3 sequence is 14 residues long. With V trimmed by 3 bases and J by 6 bases, 9 bases remained unmatched. About this clone: Its antigen is not known.

After autologous stem cell transplantation all patients relapsed, and prior brentuximab vedotin exposure differed between cohorts. Repertoires were generated with immunoSEQ multiplex PCR, while TCRdb's copy carries only in-frame clones and drops some. The table shows 100,000 or so clones, with around nine tenths occurring only once. Findings of the study overall: Complete responders possessed baseline diversity comparable to newly diagnosed patients.

The source is a human donor with classical Hodgkin lymphoma. Sequencing was performed on peripheral blood mononuclear cells (PBMCs), taken before the second cycle of nivolumab. The chain carries TRBV5-6 and TRBJ2-7; 7 bases are shared with TRBD1. The CDR3 DNA sequence: TGTGCCAGCAGCTGGGGCCCCGGGACAGCCGAGCAGTACTTC. The encoded protein is CASSWGPGTAEQYF. The full variable domain, rest sourced from reference TRBV5-6 and TRBJ2-7, is DAGVTQSPTHLIKTRGQQVTLRCSPKSGHDTVSWYQQALGQGPQFIFQYYEEEERQRGNFPDRFSGHQFPNYSSELNVNALLLGDSALYLCASSWGPGTAEQYFGPGTRLTVT.